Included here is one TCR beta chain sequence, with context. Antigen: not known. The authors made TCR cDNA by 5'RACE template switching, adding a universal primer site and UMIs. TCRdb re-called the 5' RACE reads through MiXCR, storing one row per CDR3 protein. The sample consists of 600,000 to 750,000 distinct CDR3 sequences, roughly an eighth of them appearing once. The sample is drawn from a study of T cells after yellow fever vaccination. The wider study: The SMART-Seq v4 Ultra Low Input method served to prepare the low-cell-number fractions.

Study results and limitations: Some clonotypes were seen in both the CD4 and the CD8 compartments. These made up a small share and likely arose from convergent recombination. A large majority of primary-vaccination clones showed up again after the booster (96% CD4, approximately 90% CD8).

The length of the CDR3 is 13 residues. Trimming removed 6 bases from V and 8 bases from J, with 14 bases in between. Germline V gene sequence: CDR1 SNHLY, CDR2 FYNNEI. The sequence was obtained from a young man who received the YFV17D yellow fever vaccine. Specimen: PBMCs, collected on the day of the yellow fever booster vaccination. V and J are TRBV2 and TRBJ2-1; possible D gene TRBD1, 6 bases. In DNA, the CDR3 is TGTGCCAGCAGAGGGCAGGGGAGCGATGAGCAGTTCTTC. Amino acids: CASRGQGSDEQFF.